This T cell receptor (beta chain) derives from a study of blood T cell repertoires in COVID-19. Study-wide context: Italy, Spain and the United States were the sources of the convalescent and acute COVID-19 samples. In each case, the material was cDNA or gDNA derived from T cells, B-cell-depleted T cells, or PBMCs.

The ends were cut back, 3 bases at V and 1 base at J, with 12 bases in the middle. In germline, CDR1 is SGHRS, CDR2 YFSETQ. The length of the CDR3 is 15 residues. Study processing details: How many nucleated cells were present was estimated from reference gene primer amplification. The repertoire was sequenced with immunoSEQ multiplex PCR; TCRdb's copy has only in-frame clones and lacks some. The V and J calls and clone size were taken over from that table, and D and trimming were inferred from the DNA. The repertoire holds around 300,000 clones, with approximately 85% as singletons. V is TRBV5-1 and J is TRBJ2-3, with D tentatively TRBD2 (6 bases). Sequenced material: peripheral blood. The TCR sequence derives from an older woman with acute or convalescent COVID-19. The CDR3 reads CASSSLAGRTDTQYF. CDR3 DNA sequence: TGCGCCAGCAGCTCCCTTGCGGGGCGCACAGATACGCAGTATTTT.